Shown below are 6 T cell receptor beta chains from a single sample sequenced in a study of shared clonotypes between healthy human individuals. Sequencing was performed with immunoSEQ multiplex PCR; in TCRdb, only in-frame clones are kept and a portion is missing. The table records 2,500,000 or so clones, 80% to 95% of them present only once. Sequencing was performed on naive CD4+ T cells from PBMCs. The subset was: CD45RA+ positively selected. The receptors shown here come from a man aged 18 to 29 in good health. Some clones in this sample may be carry-over from other donors' samples.

The chain joins TRBV10-3 to TRBJ2-7; no firm D call. CDR3 length equals 11 residues. V lost 4 bases and J lost 5, with 6 bases in between. CDR1 and CDR2 from the germline V gene are ENHRY and SYGVKD. CDR3 sequence: CAISVGNEQYF. CDR3 bases: TGTGCCATCAGTGTAGGGAACGAGCAGTACTTC.

As to this clone: Other DNA sequences in the sample encode the same CDR3. This rearrangement joins TRBV5-1 to TRBJ2-7; 11 bases map to TRBD1. The CDR3 covers 15 residues. The V gene's germline CDR1 is SGHRS and CDR2 YFSETQ. The V and J ends lost 0 bases and 5 bases, in that order; junction bases with no gene match: 4. This chain's CDR3 is CASSLAGTGGDEQYF. CDR3 nucleotides: TGCGCCAGCAGCTTGGCGGGGACAGGGGGGGACGAGCAGTACTTC.

The chain combines TRBV27 with TRBJ1-1; 8 bases are a match to TRBD1. The germline V gene has CDR1 MNHEY and CDR2 SMNVEV (reference sequence). The CDR3 is 12 residues long. V lost 5 bases and J lost 6; bases outside the gene matches: 2. This chain's CDR3 is CASSGQGPEAFF. The CDR3 region has the DNA TGTGCCAGCAGTGGACAGGGTCCTGAAGCTTTCTTT.

V gene TRBV7-9 combines with J gene TRBJ2-3, with 11 bases fitting TRBD2. With V trimmed by 4 bases and J by 1 base, 4 bases remained unmatched. The CDR3 spans 16 residues. Germline CDR1 is SEHNR and CDR2 is FQNEAQ (reference sequence). CDR3 sequence reads: CASSSSGRTGTDTQYF. In DNA form, the CDR3 reads TGTGCCAGCAGCTCTAGCGGGAGGACTGGCACAGATACGCAGTATTTT.

The rearrangement joins TRBV28 to TRBJ2-3; D is unresolved. The CDR3 length is 11 residues. The germline CDR1 and CDR2 sequences are MDHEN and SYDVKM. V was clipped by 3 bases and J by 6 bases, with 4 bases between them. The CDR3: CASSFEDTQYF. CDR3 nucleotide sequence: TGTGCCAGCAGTTTCGAGGATACGCAGTATTTT.

The rearrangement links TRBV7-9 to TRBJ2-1, with TRBD2 matching 11 bases. The J segment lost 6 bases and the V segment lost 1 base, leaving 14 bases of the junction unmatched. The CDR3 is 19 residues long. CDR1 SEHNR and CDR2 FQNEAQ come from the germline V gene (reference sequence). CDR3: CASSLVSGRLAGLGNEQFF. CDR3 sequence (DNA): TGTGCCAGCAGCTTAGTTAGTGGGAGACTAGCGGGGCTGGGCAATGAGCAGTTCTTC.